This TCR beta chain was recovered during a study of a mutant IDH1 vaccine in newly diagnosed glioma. A word on this clone: The antigen remains undetermined.

As to time point: week 47, end of study. Topical imiquimod accompanied each vaccine dose, which consisted of 300 ug of mutant IDH1 20-mer peptide. New WHO grade 3 or 4 IDH1-mutant, ATRX-lost astrocytomas were present in all donors. Germline V gene data show CDR1 as SEHNR and CDR2 as FQNEAQ (reference sequence). CDR3 length equals 14 residues. J gave up 8 bases and V 4 bases, and 7 bases lay outside the gene matches. The repertoire was sequenced with immunoSEQ multiplex PCR; TCRdb's copy has only in-frame clones and lacks some. The sample has about 55,000 clones; over 60% are singletons. The chain links TRBV7-9 to TRBJ1-3; the match to TRBD1 covers 8 bases. The sequence derives from a woman between 35 and 50 years old with glioma. Some clones in this sample may be carry-over from other donors' samples. This material consisted of PBMCs, taken from a glioma patient whose treatment included an IDH1 peptide vaccine. The CDR3 sequence is CASSSGGRLDTIYF. The CDR3, as DNA: TGTGCCAGCAGCTCAGGGGGCCGTCTAGACACCATATATTTT.